Reported below is one TCR beta chain. These data originate in a study of blood T cell repertoires in COVID-19. Study context: Sample material is recorded as cDNA or gDNA derived from T cells, B-cell-depleted T cells, or PBMCs.

The cohort comprised adults aged roughly 18 to 95 years residing in around 25 US areas. Either two negative PCRs, clearance, or symptom resolution qualified Cohort 3 donors as recovered. This CDR3 is built from 13 residues. V was pared by 4 bases and J by 4 bases, with 11 bases between. The V gene's germline CDR1 is SGHRS and CDR2 YFSETQ. Per the study methods: Quantification of nucleated cells was approximated via reference gene primer amplification. Sequenced by immunoSEQ multiplex PCR; TCRdb stores in-frame clones only, minus some. V, J and clone size derive from that table, while D and trimming were established from the DNA sequence. Of over 120,000 clones in the sample, just under 85% were seen once.

Material for sequencing was PBMCs or T cells enriched from blood (not recorded which). V is TRBV5-1 and J is TRBJ1-1; D not certain. The clonotype comes from a man in his fifties or sixties who had recovered from COVID-19. The CDR3 region is CASSPVVRTEAFF. Here the CDR3 DNA reads TGCGCCAGCAGCCCAGTGGTTCGCACTGAAGCTTTCTTT.